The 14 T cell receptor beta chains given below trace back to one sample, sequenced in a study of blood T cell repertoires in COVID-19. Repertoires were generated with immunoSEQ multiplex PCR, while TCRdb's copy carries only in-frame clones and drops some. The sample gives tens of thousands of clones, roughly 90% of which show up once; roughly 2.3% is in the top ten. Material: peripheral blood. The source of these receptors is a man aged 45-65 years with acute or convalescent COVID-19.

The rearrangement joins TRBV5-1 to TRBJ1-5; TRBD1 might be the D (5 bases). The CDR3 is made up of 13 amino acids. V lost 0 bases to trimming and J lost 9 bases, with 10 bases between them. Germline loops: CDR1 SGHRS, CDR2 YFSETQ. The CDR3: CASSLAGPPPQHF. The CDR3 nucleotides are TGCGCCAGCAGCTTGGCAGGGCCCCCGCCCCAGCATTTT.

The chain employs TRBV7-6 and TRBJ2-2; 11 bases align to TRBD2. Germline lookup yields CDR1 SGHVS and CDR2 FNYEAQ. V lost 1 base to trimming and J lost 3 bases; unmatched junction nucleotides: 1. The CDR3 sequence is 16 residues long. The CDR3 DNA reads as TGTGCCAGCAGCTTAGTACTAGCGGGGGACACCGGGGAGCTGTTTTTT. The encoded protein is CASSLVLAGDTGELFF.

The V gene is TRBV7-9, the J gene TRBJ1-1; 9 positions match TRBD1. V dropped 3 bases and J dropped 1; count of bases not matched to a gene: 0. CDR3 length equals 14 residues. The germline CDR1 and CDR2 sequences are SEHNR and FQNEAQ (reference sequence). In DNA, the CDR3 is TGTGCCAGCAGCTTGGGACAGGGGAACACTGAAGCTTTCTTT. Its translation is CASSLGQGNTEAFF.

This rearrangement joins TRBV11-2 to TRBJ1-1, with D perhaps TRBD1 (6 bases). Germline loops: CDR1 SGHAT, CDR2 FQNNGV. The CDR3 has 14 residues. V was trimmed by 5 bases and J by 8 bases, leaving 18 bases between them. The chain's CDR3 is CASSPRRGFLEAFF. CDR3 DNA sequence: TGTGCCAGCAGCCCGCGTAGGGGGTTTCTGGAAGCTTTCTTT.

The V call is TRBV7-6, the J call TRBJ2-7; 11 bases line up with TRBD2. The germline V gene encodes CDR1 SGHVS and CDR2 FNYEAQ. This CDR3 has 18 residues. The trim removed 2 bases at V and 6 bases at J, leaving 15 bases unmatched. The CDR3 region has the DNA TGTGCCAGCAGCTTATTCGCCCACACTAGCGGGAGTCCCCTCGAGCAGTACTTC. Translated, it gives CASSLFAHTSGSPLEQYF.

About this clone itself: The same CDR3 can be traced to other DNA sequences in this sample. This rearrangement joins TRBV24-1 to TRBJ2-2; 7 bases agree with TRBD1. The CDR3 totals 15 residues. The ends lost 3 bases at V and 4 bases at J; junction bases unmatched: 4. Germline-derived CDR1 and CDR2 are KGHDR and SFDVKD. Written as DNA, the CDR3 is TGTGCCACCAGTGATCCTCGACAGGGCACCGGGGAGCTGTTTTTT. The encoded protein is CATSDPRQGTGELFF.

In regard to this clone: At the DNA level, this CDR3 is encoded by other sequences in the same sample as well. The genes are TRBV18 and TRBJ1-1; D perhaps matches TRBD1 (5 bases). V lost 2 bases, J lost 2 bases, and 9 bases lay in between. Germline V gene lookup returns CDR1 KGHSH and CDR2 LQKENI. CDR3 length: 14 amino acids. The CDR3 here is CASSPGGGNTEAFF. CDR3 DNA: TGTGCCAGCTCACCAGGGGGGGGAAACACTGAAGCTTTCTTT.

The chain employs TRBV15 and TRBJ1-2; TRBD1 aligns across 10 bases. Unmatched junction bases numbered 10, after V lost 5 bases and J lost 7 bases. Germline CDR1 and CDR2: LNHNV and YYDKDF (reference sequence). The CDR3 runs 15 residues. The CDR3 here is CATSRQGAGAGGYTF. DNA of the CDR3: TGTGCCACCAGCCGACAGGGGGCGGGTGCCGGTGGCTACACCTTC.

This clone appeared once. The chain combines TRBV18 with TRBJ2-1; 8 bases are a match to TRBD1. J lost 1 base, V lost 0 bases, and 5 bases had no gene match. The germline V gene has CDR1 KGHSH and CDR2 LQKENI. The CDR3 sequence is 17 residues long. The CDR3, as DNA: TGTGCCAGCTCACCACCGCCGGACAGGGTTTCCTACAATGAGCAGTTCTTC. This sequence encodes CASSPPPDRVSYNEQFF.

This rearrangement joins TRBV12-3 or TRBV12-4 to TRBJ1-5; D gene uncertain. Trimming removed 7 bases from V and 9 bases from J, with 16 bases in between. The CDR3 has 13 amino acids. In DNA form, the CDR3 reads TGTGCCAGCACCGGAAGATGGGAGCGGCCCCAGCATTTT. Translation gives CASTGRWERPQHF.

CDR3 sequence: CASSERLDSPLHF. The CDR3 coding sequence is TGTGCCAGCAGTGAGAGGTTAGATTCACCCCTCCACTTT. This chain links TRBV2 with TRBJ1-6, with unresolved D. The germline V gene has CDR1 SNHLY and CDR2 FYNNEI. V lost 3 bases to trimming and J lost 8 bases, with 8 bases between them. The CDR3 covers 13 residues. The whole variable domain, filled in from reference TRBV2 and TRBJ1-6, reads EPEVTQTPSHQVTQMGQEVILRCVPISNHLYFYWYRQILGQKVEFLVSFYNNEISEKSEIFDDQFSVERPDGSNFTLKIRSTKLEDSAMYFCASSERLDSPLHFGNGTRLTVT.

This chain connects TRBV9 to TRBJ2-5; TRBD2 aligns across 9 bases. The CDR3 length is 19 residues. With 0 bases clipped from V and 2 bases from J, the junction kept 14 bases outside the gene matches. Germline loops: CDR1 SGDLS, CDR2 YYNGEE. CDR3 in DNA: TGTGCCAGCAGCGTAGCTACGAAAGGAGCGGGGGGTAATCAAGAGACCCAGTACTTC. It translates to CASSVATKGAGGNQETQYF.

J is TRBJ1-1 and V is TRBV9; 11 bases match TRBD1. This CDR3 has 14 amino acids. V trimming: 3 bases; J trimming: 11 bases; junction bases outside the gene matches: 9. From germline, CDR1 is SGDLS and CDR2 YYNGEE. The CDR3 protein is CASSAAGTGGIAFF. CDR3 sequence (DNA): TGTGCCAGCAGCGCGGCCGGGACAGGGGGGATTGCTTTCTTT.

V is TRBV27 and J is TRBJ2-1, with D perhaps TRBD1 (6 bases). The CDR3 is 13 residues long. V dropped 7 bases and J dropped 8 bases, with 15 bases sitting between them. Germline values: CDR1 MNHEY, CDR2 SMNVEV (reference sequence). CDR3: CASKEAGAHEQFF. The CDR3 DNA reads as TGTGCCAGCAAGGAGGCAGGGGCGCATGAGCAGTTCTTC.